Following are 9 T cell receptor beta chains from one sample sequenced in a study of T cell responses to AZD1222 COVID-19 vaccine. This table comes from immunoSEQ multiplex PCR, and its TCRdb copy is limited to in-frame clones, with some not included. Of 75,000 to 95,000 clones listed, under 95% were seen once; the top ten hold around 26%. The material was peripheral blood, obtained 28 days after the second AZD1222 dose. The receptors shown here come from an adult who received the AZD1222 COVID-19 vaccine.

The chain is built from TRBV5-4 and TRBJ2-1; D is perhaps TRBD1 (6 bases). CDR3 length: 15 amino acids. V was trimmed by 5 bases and J by 4 bases, leaving 16 bases between them. Germline V gene lookup returns CDR1 SGHNT and CDR2 YYREEE (reference sequence). The CDR3 DNA sequence: TGTGCCAGCAGGGGGACACGAGGACCGTACAATGAGCAGTTCTTC. Protein product: CASRGTRGPYNEQFF.

The rearrangement uses TRBV5-1 and TRBJ1-2, with TRBD1 matching over 8 bases. V lost 7 bases to trimming and J lost 3 bases; unmatched junction nucleotides: 2. There are 12 residues in the CDR3. Per germline, CDR1 SGHRS and CDR2 YFSETQ. The CDR3 nucleotides read TGCGCCAGCGGGGGACAGGACTATGGCTACACCTTC. This encodes CASGGQDYGYTF.

This chain connects TRBV7-2 to TRBJ1-6, with a weak D call TRBD1 (6 bases). This CDR3 spans 18 amino acids. Trimming took off 5 bases at V and 0 bases at J, with 17 bases between the two ends. The germline CDR1 and CDR2 sequences are SGHTA and FQGNSA. CDR3 loop: CASSLRRQGSSYNSPLHF. In nucleotides, the CDR3 is TGTGCCAGCAGCCTCAGGAGGCAGGGGAGCTCCTATAATTCACCCCTCCACTTT.

The rearrangement joins TRBV4-3 to TRBJ2-7, with 9 positions matching TRBD1. The CDR3 covers 15 residues. The trim removed 2 bases at V and 2 bases at J, leaving 4 bases unmatched. Germline V CDR1 and CDR2: LGHNA, YSLEER. DNA for the CDR3: TGCGCCAGCAGCCAATATTGGACAGGGGCCTACGAGCAGTACTTC. This codes for CASSQYWTGAYEQYF.

This clone has only a few counts. This chain links TRBV3-1 (or the pseudogene TRBV3-2) with TRBJ2-1; D possibly corresponds to TRBD2 (5 bases). CDR1 and CDR2 (germline): LGHDT, YNNKEL (reference sequence). Trimming shortened V by 4 bases and J by 13 bases, and 23 bases separated the two germline ends. The CDR3 totals 15 residues. CDR3 sequence (DNA): TGTGCCAGCAGCCTCGGACTCGCAGGCATATTAGGACAGTTCTTC. This codes for CASSLGLAGILGQFF.

This chain connects TRBV4-1 to TRBJ1-1, with TRBD1 matching over 8 bases. V lost 4 bases and J lost 11; bases outside the gene matches: 9. The length of the CDR3 is 13 residues. Germline assignment: CDR1 MGHRA and CDR2 YSYEKL. CDR3 sequence reads: CASSPSGQGSAFF. The CDR3 DNA follows: TGCGCCAGCAGCCCCAGCGGACAGGGATCGGCTTTCTTT.

J is TRBJ1-4 and V is TRBV19, with D tentatively TRBD1 (6 bases). The V gene's germline CDR1 is LNHDA and CDR2 SQIVND (reference sequence). V was cut by 6 bases and J by 2 bases, with 13 bases left in between. This CDR3 is built from 15 residues. Here the CDR3 DNA reads TGTGCCAGTAGCGACGTAACAGGGACTAATGAAAAACTGTTTTTT. This codes for CASSDVTGTNEKLFF.

The genes are TRBV19 and TRBJ1-5; D is uncertain. This CDR3 region has 13 residues. Germline V lookup: CDR1 LNHDA, CDR2 SQIVND (reference sequence). V lost 7 bases to trimming and J lost 6 bases, with 13 bases between them. Here the CDR3 reads CASNNSPGQPQHF. The CDR3, as DNA: TGTGCCAGTAACAACAGCCCTGGTCAGCCCCAGCATTTT.

The count of this clone is one. The V and J genes are TRBV19 and TRBJ1-2; 7 nucleotides line up with TRBD1. CDR1 and CDR2 from the germline V gene are LNHDA and SQIVND (reference sequence). The junction had 11 bases not matched to a gene; V was cut back by 3 bases and J by 1 base. The CDR3 is 17 amino acids. This CDR3 is CASSITDRDPFNYGYTF. Here the CDR3 DNA reads TGTGCCAGTAGTATTACCGACAGGGACCCCTTTAACTATGGCTACACCTTC.